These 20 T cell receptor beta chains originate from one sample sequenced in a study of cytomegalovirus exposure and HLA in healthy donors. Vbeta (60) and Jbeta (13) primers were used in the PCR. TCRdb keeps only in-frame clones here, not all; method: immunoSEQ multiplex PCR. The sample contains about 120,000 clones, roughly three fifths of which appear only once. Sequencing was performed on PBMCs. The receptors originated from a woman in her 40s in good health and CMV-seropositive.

CDR3 sequence: CASSESEGIGETQYF. The CDR3 bases are TGCGCCAGCAGTGAGTCGGAGGGGATTGGAGAGACCCAGTACTTC. The chain uses TRBV10-2 and TRBJ2-5; D is perhaps TRBD2 (6 bases). V was pared by 0 bases and J by 4 bases, with 12 bases between. Looked up from germline, CDR1 is WSHSY and CDR2 is SAAADI. The CDR3 has 15 amino acids.

The CDR3 bases are TGTGCCAGCAGTTTAGGGTTGACAGGGGGGGTGAACACTGAAGCTTTCTTT. It specifies CASSLGLTGGVNTEAFF. This chain connects TRBV27 to TRBJ1-1; 9 nucleotides align to TRBD1. Germline V gene data show CDR1 as MNHEY and CDR2 as SMNVEV (reference sequence). J lost 0 bases, V lost 2 bases, and 7 bases had no gene match. The CDR3 extends over 17 amino acids.

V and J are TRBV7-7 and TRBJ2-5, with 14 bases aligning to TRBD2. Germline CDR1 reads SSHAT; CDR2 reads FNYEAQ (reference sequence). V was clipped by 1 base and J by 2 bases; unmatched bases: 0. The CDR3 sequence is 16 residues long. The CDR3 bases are TGTGCCAGCAGCTTAGGACTAGCGGGAGGGCAAGAGACCCAGTACTTC. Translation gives CASSLGLAGGQETQYF.

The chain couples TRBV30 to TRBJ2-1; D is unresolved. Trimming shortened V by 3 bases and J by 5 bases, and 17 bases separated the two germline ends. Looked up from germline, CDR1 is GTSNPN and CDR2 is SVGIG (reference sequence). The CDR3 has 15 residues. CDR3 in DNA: TGTGCCTGGAGCCGCTCGAACTCTGGGCACAATGAGCAGTTCTTC. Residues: CAWSRSNSGHNEQFF.

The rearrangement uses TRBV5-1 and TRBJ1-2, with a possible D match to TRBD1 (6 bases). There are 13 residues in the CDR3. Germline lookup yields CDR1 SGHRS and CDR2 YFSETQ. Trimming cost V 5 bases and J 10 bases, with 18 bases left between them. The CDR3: CASSQGMAEDYTF. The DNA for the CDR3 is TGCGCCAGCAGTCAGGGGATGGCCGAGGACTACACCTTC.

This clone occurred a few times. The CDR3 DNA sequence: TGTGCCAGCAGCGGGTCGGCTAGCGGTTCCTACGAGCAGTACTTC. Translation gives CASSGSASGSYEQYF. This sequence joins TRBV5-4 and TRBJ2-7; TRBD2 agrees at 7 bases. After removal of 4 bases from V and 1 base from J, the junction contained 8 bases not matched to a gene. Germline-derived CDR1 and CDR2 are SGHNT and YYREEE (reference sequence). The CDR3 runs to 15 residues.

The CDR3 bases are TGCAGCGTTGAAGCTCCGACAGGGGCCTCGCTTACTGGCTACACCTTC. Translated, it gives CSVEAPTGASLTGYTF. V is TRBV29-1 and J is TRBJ1-2; 8 nucleotides line up with TRBD1. This CDR3 is 16 amino acids long. The V gene end was trimmed by 1 base and the J gene end by 7 bases; junction bases not matched to a gene: 14. Germline lookup yields CDR1 SQVTM and CDR2 ANQGSEA.

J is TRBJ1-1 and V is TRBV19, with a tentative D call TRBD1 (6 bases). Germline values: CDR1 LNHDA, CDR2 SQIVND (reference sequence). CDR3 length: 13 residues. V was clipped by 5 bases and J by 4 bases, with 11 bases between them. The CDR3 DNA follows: TGTGCCAGTAGTCCCGGGGGGCCCACTGAAGCTTTCTTT. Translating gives CASSPGGPTEAFF.

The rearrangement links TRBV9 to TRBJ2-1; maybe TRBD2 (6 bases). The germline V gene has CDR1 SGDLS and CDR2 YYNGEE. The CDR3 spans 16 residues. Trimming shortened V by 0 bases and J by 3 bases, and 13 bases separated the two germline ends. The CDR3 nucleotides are TGTGCCAGCAGCGTAGGGGGACTCAGCATCTACAATGAGCAGTTCTTC. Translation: CASSVGGLSIYNEQFF.

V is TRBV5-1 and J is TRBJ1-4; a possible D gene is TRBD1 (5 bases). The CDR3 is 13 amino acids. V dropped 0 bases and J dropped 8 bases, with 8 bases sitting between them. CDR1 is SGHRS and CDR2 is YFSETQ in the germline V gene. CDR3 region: CASSLVGGEKLFF. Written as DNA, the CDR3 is TGCGCCAGCAGCTTGGTGGGGGGAGAAAAACTGTTTTTT.

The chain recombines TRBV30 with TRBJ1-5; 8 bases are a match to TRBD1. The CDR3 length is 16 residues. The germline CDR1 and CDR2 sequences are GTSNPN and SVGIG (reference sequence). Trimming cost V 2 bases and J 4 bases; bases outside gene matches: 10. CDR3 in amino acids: CAWSPYNRGDNQPQHF. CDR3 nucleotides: TGTGCCTGGAGTCCGTATAACAGGGGGGATAATCAGCCCCAGCATTTT.

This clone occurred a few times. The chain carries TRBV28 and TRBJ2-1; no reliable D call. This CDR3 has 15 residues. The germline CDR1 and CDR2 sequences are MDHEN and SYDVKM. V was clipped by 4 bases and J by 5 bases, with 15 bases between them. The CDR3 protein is CASSYSLSRNNEQFF. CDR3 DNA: TGTGCCAGCAGTTACAGTCTCAGCAGAAACAATGAGCAGTTCTTC.

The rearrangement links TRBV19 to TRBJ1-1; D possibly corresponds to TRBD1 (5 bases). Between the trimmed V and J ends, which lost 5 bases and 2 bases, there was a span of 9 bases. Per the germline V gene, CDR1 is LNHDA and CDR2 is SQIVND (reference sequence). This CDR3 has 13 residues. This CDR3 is CASSSGGNTEAFF. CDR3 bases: TGTGCCAGTAGTTCCGGGGGAAACACTGAAGCTTTCTTT.

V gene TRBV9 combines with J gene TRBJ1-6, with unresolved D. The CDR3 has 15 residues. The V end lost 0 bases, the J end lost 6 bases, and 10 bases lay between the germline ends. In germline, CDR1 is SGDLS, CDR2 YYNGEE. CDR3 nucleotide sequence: TGTGCCAGCAGCGTAGATGGCAGGTCTAATTCACCCCTCCACTTT. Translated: CASSVDGRSNSPLHF.

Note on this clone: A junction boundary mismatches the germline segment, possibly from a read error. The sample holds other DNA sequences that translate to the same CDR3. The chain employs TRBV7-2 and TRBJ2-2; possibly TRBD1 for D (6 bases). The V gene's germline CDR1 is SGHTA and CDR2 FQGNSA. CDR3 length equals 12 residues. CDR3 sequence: CASIGDTGELFF. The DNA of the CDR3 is TGTGCCAGCATCGGGGACACTGGGGAGCTGTTTTTT.

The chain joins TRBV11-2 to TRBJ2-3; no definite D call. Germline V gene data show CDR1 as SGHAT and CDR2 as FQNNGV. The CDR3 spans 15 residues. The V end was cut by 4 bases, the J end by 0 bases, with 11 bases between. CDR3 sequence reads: CASSSAISSTDTQYF. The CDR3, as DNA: TGTGCCAGCAGCTCCGCGATTTCTAGCACAGATACGCAGTATTTT.

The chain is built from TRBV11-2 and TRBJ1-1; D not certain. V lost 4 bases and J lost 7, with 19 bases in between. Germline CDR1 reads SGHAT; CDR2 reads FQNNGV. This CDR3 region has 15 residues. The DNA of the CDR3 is TGTGCCAGCAGCTCTAACGCGCGGGGAGTCAATGAAGCTTTCTTT. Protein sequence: CASSSNARGVNEAFF.

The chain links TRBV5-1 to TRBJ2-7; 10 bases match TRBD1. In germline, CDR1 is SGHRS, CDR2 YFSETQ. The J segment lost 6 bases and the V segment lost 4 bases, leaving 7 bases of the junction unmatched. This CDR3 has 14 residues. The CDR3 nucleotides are TGCGCCAGCAGCCCGGGGACAGGGGCAGGCGAGCAGTACTTC. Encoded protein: CASSPGTGAGEQYF.

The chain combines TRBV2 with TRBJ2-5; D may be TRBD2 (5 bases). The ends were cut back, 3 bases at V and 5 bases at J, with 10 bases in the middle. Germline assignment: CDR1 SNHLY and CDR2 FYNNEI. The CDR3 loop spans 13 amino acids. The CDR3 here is CASSERAGETQYF. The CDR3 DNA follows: TGTGCCAGCAGTGAGAGGGCTGGTGAGACCCAGTACTTC.

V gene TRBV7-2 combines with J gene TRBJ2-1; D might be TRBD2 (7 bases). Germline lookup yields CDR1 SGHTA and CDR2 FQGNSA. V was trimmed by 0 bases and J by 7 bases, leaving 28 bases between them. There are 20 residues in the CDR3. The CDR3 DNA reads TGTGCCAGCAGCTTAGCCCCCCTTAGTTCTAAGGGGGAGGGGGTGAATGAGCAGTTCTTC. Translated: CASSLAPLSSKGEGVNEQFF.